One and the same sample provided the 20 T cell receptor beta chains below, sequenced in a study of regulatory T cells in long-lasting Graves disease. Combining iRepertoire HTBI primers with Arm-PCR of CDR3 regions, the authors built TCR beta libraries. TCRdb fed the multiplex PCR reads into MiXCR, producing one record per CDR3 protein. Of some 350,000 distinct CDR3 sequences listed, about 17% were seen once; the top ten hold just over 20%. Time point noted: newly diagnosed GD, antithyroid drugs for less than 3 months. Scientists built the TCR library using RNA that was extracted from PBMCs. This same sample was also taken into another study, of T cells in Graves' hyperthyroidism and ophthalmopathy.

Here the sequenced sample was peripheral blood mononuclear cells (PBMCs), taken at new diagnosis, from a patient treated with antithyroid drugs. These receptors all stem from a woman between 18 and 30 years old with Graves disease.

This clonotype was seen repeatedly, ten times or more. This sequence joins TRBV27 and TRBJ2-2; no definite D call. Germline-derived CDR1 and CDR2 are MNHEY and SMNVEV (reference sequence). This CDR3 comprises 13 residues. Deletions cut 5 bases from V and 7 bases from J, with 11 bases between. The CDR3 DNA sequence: TGTGCCAGCAGTCAATTGGAACACGGGGAGCTGTTTTTT. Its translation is CASSQLEHGELFF.

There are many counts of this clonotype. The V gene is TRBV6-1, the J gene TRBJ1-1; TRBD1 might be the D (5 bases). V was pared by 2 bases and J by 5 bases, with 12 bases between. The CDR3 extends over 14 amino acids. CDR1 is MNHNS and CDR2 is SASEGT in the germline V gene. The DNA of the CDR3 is TGTGCCAGCAGTGAACAGGGTGTAGCGACTGAAGCTTTCTTT. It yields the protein CASSEQGVATEAFF.

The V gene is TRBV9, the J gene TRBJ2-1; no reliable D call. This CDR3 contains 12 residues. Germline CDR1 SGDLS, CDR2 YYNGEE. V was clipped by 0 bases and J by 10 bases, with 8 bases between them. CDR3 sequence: CASSVVMGEQFF. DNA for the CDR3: TGTGCCAGCAGCGTAGTTATGGGAGAGCAGTTCTTC.

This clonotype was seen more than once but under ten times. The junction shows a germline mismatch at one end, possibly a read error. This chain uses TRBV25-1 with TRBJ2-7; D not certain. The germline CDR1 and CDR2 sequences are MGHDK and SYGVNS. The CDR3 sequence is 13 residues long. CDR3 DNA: TGTGCCAGCAGTGAATCCCATTTTTACGGGCAGTACTTC. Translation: CASSESHFYGQYF.

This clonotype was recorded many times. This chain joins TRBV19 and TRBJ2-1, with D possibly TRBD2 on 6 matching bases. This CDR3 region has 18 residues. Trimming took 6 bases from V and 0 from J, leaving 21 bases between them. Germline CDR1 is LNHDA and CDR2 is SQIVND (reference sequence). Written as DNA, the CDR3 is TGTGCCAGTAGCGGTGCGGGGTCCGGGGGTAACTCCTACAATGAGCAGTTCTTC. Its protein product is CASSGAGSGGNSYNEQFF.

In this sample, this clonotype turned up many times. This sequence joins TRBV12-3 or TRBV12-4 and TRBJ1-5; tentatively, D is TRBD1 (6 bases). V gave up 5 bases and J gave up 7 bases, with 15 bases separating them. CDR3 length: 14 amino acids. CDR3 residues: CASSQAGGRQPQHF. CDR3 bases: TGTGCCAGCAGTCAAGCTGGGGGCAGGCAGCCCCAGCATTTT.

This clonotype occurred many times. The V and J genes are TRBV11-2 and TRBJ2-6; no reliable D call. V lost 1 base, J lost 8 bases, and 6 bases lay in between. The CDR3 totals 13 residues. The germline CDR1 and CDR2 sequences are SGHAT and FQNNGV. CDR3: CASSLGEPNVLTF. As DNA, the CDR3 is TGTGCCAGCAGCTTAGGGGAACCCAACGTCCTGACTTTC.

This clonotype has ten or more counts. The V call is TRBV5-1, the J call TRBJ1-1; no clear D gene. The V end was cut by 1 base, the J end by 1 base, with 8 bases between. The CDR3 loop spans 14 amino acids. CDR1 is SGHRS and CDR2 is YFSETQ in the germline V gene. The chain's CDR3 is CASSLYSANTEAFF. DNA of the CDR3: TGCGCCAGCAGCTTGTACAGCGCGAACACTGAAGCTTTCTTT.

CDR3 DNA sequence: TGTGCCAGCAGCCTGACTAGCGGGGACCACTACGAGCAGTACTTC. Translation: CASSLTSGDHYEQYF. The rearrangement uses TRBV5-6 and TRBJ2-7, with 11 bases identical to TRBD2. The V gene end was trimmed by 4 bases and the J gene end by 3 bases; junction bases not matched to a gene: 6. In germline, CDR1 is SGHDT, CDR2 YYEEEE. The CDR3 has 15 residues. The full variable domain, with the rest looked up from reference TRBV5-6 and TRBJ2-7, is DAGVTQSPTHLIKTRGQQVTLRCSPKSGHDTVSWYQQALGQGPQFIFQYYEEEERQRGNFPDRFSGHQFPNYSSELNVNALLLGDSALYLCASSLTSGDHYEQYFGPGTRLTVT.

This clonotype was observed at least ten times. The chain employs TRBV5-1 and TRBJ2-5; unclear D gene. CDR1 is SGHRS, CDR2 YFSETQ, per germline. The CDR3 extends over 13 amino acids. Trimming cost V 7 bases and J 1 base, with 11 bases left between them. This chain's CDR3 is CASDSGSQETQYF. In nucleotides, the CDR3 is TGCGCCAGCGACTCCGGGTCCCAAGAGACCCAGTACTTC.

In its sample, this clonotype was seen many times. CDR3 coding DNA: TGTGCCAGCAGCCGGGGGGGTGGTAGTAAGCAGTACTTC. Translation: CASSRGGGSKQYF. V gene TRBV3-1 combines with J gene TRBJ2-7; the match to TRBD2 covers 7 bases. The CDR3 is made up of 13 amino acids. CDR1 and CDR2 (germline): LGHDT, YNNKEL (reference sequence). J was trimmed by 8 bases and V by 4 bases; bases with no gene match: 8.

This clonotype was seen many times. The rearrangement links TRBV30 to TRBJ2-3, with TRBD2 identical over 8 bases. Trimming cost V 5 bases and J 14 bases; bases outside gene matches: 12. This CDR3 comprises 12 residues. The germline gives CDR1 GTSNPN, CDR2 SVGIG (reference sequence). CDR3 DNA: TGTGCCTGGTCCTTAAGAAGCGGGGGCCCGTATTTT. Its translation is CAWSLRSGGPYF.

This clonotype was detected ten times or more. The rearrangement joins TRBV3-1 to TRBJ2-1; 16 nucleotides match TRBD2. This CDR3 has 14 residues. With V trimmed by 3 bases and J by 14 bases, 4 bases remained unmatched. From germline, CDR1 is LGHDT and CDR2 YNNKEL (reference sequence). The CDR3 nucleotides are TGTGCCAGCAGCCAGGGACTAGCGGGGGGGACGGAGTTCTTC. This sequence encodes CASSQGLAGGTEFF.

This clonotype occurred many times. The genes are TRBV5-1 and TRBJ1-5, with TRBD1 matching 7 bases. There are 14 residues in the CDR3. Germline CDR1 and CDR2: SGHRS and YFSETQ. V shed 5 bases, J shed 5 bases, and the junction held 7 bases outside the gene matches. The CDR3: CASRQGPSDQPQHF. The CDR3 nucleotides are TGCGCCAGCAGACAGGGGCCATCCGATCAGCCCCAGCATTTT.

The CDR3 DNA reads as TGTGCCAGCAGCCCAACAAACAGGGCCGGGGAGCTGTTTTTT. It encodes CASSPTNRAGELFF. This rearrangement joins TRBV9 to TRBJ2-2, with D possibly matching TRBD1 (6 bases). CDR1 is SGDLS and CDR2 is YYNGEE in the germline V gene. V was trimmed by 4 bases and J by 6 bases, leaving 13 bases between them. The CDR3 contains 14 residues.

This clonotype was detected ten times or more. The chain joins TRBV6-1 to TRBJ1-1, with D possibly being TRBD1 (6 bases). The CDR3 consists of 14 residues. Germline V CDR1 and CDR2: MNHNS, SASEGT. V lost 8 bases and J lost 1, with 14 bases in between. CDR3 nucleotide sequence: TGTGCCAGCGCCTCGGGGGGGCCGAACACTGAAGCTTTCTTT. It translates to CASASGGPNTEAFF.

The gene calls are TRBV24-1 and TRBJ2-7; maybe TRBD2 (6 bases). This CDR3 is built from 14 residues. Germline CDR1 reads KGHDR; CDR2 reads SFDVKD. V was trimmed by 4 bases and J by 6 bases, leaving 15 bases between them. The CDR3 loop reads CATSEGGTLSEQYF. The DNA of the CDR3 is TGTGCCACCAGTGAGGGTGGGACTTTGAGCGAGCAGTACTTC.

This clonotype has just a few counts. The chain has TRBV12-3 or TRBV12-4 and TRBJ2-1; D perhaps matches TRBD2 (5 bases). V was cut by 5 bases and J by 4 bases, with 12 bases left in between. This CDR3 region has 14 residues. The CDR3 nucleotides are TGTGCCAGCAGTACCGGACTGGCATACAATGAGCAGTTCTTC. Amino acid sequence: CASSTGLAYNEQFF.

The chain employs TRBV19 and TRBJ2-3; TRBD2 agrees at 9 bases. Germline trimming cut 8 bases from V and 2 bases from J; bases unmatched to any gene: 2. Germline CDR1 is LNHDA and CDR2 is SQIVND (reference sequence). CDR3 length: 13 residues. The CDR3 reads CASASGDTDTQYF. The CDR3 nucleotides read TGTGCCAGTGCTAGCGGGGACACAGATACGCAGTATTTT. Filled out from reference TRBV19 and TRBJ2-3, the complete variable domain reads DGGITQSPKYLFRKEGQNVTLSCEQNLNHDAMYWYRQDPGQGLRLIYYSQIVNDFQKGDIAEGYSVSREKKESFPLTVTSAQKNPTAFYLCASASGDTDTQYFGPGTRLTVL.

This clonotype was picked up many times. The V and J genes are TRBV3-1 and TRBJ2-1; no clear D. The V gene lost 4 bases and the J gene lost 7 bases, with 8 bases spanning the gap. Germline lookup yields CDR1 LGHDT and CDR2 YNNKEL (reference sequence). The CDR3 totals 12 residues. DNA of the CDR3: TGTGCCAGCAGCCGCAAGAGTAATGAGCAGTTCTTC. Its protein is CASSRKSNEQFF.